Many counts were recorded for the clone carrying this TCR beta chain. The data were taken from a study of early T cells in non-severe SARS-CoV-2 infection. TCRdb processed the 5' RACE reads anew with MiXCR; each CDR3 protein has one entry. Of approximately 98,000 distinct CDR3 sequences in the sample, roughly 12% were seen once. After removal of 3 bases from V and 1 base from J, the junction contained 2 bases not matched to a gene. Looked up from germline, CDR1 is KGHSH and CDR2 is LQKENI. The CDR3 runs 14 residues. The chain carries TRBV18 and TRBJ1-1; 7 bases match TRBD1. Sequencing used whole blood. This clonotype was sampled from an adult who was a healthcare worker with PCR-confirmed SARS-CoV-2 infection or an uninfected control (not recorded which). CDR3 protein: CASSPQGGNTEAFF. The CDR3 DNA follows: TGTGCCAGCTCACCCCAGGGGGGGAACACTGAAGCTTTCTTT.